These T cell receptor beta chains were read from a single sample in a study of siplizumab effects on memory and regulatory T cells. Using immunoSEQ multiplex PCR, the repertoire was profiled, and TCRdb retains in-frame clones only, with some absent. The profile shows approximately 6,500 clones, less than 65% of them singletons. Material: effector memory CD8+ T cells sorted from blood. These receptors came from a human donor in good health. CDR3s leave out the opening cysteine and the closing phenylalanine or tryptophan. Expanded clones are given a class, and other clones once, few, many or no size at all.

NA	TRBJ2-3	TRBV6-4	ASSVDGSTDTQY
NA	NA	TRBV27	ASSDAGDHNTGELF
NA	TRBJ1-6	TRBV5-4	ASNLKRLVTYNSPLH
NA	TRBJ2-5	TRBV7-2	ASSLVSGSQETQY
NA	TRBJ1-2	TRBV5-6	ASSLTGSGYT
NA	TRBJ1-5	TRBV6-1	ASSGYLDQPQH
few	TRBJ2-3	TRBV6-4	ASSDESTDTQY
NA	TRBJ2-5	TRBV7-3	ASSLKRGGLAGNSYQETQY
few	TRBJ1-2	TRBV18	ASSPSANYGYT
NA	NA	TRBV13	ASSTGVTYEQY
large	TRBJ1-1	TRBV6-5	ASSYSILERTEAF
NA	TRBJ2-3	TRBV6-4	ASSTGGGTDTQY
NA	TRBJ2-5	TRBV13	ASSLRRIQETQY
medium-sized	TRBJ1-1	TRBV7-6	ASSNGLTEAF
NA	TRBJ1-4	TRBV6-5	ASSPGGGRLF
medium-sized	TRBJ2-7	TRBV4-2	ASSPRTGESYEQY
few	TRBJ2-6	TRBV15	ATSRVFEGTSGANVLT
NA	TRBJ2-1	TRBV4-3	ASSPMVGDSTYNEQF
few	TRBJ1-1	TRBV2	ASSPQGGYTEAF
medium-sized	TRBJ1-6	TRBV21-1	ASSKVGSGNSPLH
NA	TRBJ2-5	TRBV6-1	ASSELAGGPQETQY
few	TRBJ2-3	TRBV4-2	ASSQGIEGDTQY
few	TRBJ1-2	TRBV5-4	ASSLSTDYGYT
NA	TRBJ2-3	TRBV7-6	ASSYQALFTDTQY
NA	TRBJ2-7	TRBV4-3	ASSQGTGTYEQY
NA	TRBJ2-3	TRBV7-9	ASSLAQGIQGRGEDTQY
NA	TRBJ2-7	TRBV4-2	ASMEGNEQY
medium-sized	TRBJ2-7	TRBV30	AWSAGHSYEQY
NA	TRBJ2-1	TRBV11-2	ASSGLENEQF
few	TRBJ2-1	TRBV6-4	ASSDLAGENEQF
NA	TRBJ2-7	TRBV25-1	ASSEYSLAAEQY
NA	TRBJ1-1	TRBV7-2	ASRDRGDGTEAF
few	TRBJ1-1	TRBV7-9	ASTQVMNTEAF
medium-sized	TRBJ1-5	TRBV28	ASSLPRGPQH
NA	TRBJ1-2	TRBV6-4	ASSDAAGGEGYT
few	TRBJ2-2	TRBV6-4	ASSQTGSDTGELF
NA	TRBJ2-1	TRBV4-2	ASSQDPAGGYNEQF
NA	TRBJ2-3	TRBV6-4	ASSEVSAGGSTDTQY
NA	TRBJ1-3	TRBV28	ASSPLPGGAGGSGNTIY
medium-sized	TRBJ2-7	TRBV2	ASSQTNSYEQY
medium-sized	TRBJ2-7	TRBV15	ATSSGLAGSHEQY
NA	TRBJ2-5	TRBV18	ASSPSATGAGETQY
NA	TRBJ1-1	TRBV6-5	ASSYSITGEAF
NA	TRBJ2-7	TRBV9	ASSVAQGAGLYEQY
NA	TRBJ2-7	TRBV9	ASSATPLGRIDSYEQY
few	TRBJ2-3	TRBV6-4	ASSDESEDRDTQY
NA	TRBJ2-5	TRBV9	ASSSSGGAGETQY
NA	TRBJ1-2	TRBV29-1	SVDGYT
NA	TRBJ2-1	TRBV4-1	ASSQERGPYNEQF
NA	TRBJ2-3	TRBV4-1	ASSQSNTQY
NA	TRBJ1-5	TRBV6-4	ASSDSIGGQPQH
NA	TRBJ2-1	TRBV7-9	ASRADRVWAEQF
once	TRBJ2-5	TRBV7-3	ASIKTPGKGSVGETQY